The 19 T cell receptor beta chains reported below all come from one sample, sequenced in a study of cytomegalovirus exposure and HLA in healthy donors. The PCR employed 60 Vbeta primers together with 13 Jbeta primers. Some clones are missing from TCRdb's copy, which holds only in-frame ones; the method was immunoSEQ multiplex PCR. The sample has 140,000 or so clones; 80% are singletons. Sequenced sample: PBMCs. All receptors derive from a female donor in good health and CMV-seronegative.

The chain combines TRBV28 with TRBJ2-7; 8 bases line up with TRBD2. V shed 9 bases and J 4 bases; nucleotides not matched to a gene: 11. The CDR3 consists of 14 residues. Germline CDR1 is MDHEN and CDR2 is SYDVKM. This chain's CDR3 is CASLRPSGSYEQYF. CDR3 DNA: TGTGCCAGTCTTAGGCCTAGCGGGTCTTACGAGCAGTACTTC.

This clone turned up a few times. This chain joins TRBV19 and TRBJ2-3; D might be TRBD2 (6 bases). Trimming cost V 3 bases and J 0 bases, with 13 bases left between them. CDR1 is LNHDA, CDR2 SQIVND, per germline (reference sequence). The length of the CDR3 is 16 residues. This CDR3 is CASSILGTSSTDTQYF. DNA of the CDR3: TGTGCCAGTAGTATCCTCGGGACTTCAAGCACAGATACGCAGTATTTT.

The CDR3 coding sequence is TGTGCCTGGAGTCTAAAGAACAGGGATTTGGGGGAAAAACTGTTTTTT. This encodes CAWSLKNRDLGEKLFF. The V and J genes are TRBV30 and TRBJ1-4, with TRBD1 as a possible D gene (6 bases). Per the germline V gene, CDR1 is GTSNPN and CDR2 is SVGIG (reference sequence). This CDR3 region has 16 residues. Trimming stripped 2 bases from V and 8 bases from J, with 21 bases between.

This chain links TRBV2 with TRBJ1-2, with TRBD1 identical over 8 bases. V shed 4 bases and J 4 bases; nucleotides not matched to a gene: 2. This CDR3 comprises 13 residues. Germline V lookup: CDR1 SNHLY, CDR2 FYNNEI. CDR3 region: CASSAQGGYGYTF. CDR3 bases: TGTGCCAGCAGTGCACAGGGGGGCTATGGCTACACCTTC.

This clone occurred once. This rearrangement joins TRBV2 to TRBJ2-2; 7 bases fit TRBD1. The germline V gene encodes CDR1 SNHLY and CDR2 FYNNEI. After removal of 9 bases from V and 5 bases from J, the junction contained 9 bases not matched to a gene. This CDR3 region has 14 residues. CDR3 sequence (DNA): TGTGCCAGTATCGGGGACAGCTTTACCGGGGAGCTGTTTTTT. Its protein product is CASIGDSFTGELFF.

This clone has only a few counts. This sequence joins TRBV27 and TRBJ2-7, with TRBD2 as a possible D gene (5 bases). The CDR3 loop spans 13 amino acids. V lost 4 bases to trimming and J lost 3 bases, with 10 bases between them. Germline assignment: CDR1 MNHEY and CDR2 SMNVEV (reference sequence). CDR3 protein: CASSSHGDYEQYF. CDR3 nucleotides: TGTGCCAGCAGTTCACACGGGGACTACGAGCAGTACTTC.

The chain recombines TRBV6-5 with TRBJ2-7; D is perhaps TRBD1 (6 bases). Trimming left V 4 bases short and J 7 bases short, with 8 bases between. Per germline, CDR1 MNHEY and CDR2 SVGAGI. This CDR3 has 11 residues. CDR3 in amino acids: CASSFGQEQYF. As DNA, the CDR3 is TGTGCCAGCAGTTTTGGACAGGAGCAGTACTTC.

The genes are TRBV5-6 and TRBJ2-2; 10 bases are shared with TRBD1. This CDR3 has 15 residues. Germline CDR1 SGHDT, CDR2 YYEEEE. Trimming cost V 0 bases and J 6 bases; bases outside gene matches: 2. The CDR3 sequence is CASSLVDRGSGELFF. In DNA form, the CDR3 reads TGTGCCAGCAGCTTGGTGGACAGGGGGTCCGGGGAGCTGTTTTTT.

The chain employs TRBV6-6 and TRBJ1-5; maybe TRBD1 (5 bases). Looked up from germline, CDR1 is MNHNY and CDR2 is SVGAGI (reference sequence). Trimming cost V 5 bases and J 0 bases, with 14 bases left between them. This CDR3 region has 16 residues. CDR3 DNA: TGTGCCAGCAGTCAGCAAACAGGTTATAGCAATCAGCCCCAGCATTTT. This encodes CASSQQTGYSNQPQHF.

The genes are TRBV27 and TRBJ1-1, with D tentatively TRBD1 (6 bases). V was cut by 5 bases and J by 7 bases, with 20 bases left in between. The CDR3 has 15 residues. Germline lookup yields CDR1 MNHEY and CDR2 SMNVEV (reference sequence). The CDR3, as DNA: TGTGCCAGCAGTCCGGGGTACAACAGGGTGGGTGAAGCTTTCTTT. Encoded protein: CASSPGYNRVGEAFF.

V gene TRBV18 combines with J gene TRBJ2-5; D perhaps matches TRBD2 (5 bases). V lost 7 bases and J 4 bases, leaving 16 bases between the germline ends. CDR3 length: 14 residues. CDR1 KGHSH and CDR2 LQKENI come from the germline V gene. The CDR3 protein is CASFRTESIETQYF. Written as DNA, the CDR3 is TGTGCCAGCTTTCGGACTGAGAGTATAGAGACCCAGTACTTC.

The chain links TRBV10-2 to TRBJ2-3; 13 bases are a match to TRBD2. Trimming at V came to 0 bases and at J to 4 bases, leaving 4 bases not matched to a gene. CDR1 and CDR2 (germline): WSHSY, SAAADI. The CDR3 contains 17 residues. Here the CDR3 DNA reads TGCGCCAGCAGTGAGTCGAGGACTAGCGGGAGTTCAGATACGCAGTATTTT. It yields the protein CASSESRTSGSSDTQYF.

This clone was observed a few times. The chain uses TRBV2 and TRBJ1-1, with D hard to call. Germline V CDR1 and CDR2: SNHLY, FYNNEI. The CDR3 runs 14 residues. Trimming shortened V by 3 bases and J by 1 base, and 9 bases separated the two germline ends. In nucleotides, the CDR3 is TGTGCCAGCAGTGAGGGCAGTAAGAACACTGAAGCTTTCTTT. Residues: CASSEGSKNTEAFF.

The CDR3 loop is CASSQTGSYEQYF. The CDR3 DNA reads TGCGCCAGCAGCCAAACGGGTTCCTACGAGCAGTACTTC. The chain links TRBV4-1 to TRBJ2-7; D gene ambiguous. The V end lost 2 bases, the J end lost 1 base, and 6 bases lay between the germline ends. This CDR3 has 13 amino acids. Per germline, CDR1 MGHRA and CDR2 YSYEKL.

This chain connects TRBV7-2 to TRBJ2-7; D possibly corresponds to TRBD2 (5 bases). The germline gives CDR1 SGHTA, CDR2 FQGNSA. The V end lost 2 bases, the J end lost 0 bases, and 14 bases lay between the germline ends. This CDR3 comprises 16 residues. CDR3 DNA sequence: TGTGCCAGCAGCTTAAGCGGAACAACCAACTCCTACGAGCAGTACTTC. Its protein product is CASSLSGTTNSYEQYF.

The CDR3 coding sequence is TGTGCCAGCTCACCCTGGGACAGCTCCTACGAGCAGTACTTC. It codes for CASSPWDSSYEQYF. The V gene is TRBV18, the J gene TRBJ2-5; 7 positions match TRBD1. The DNA end lines up better with TRBJ2-7; the J call may be wrong. The CDR3 is 14 residues long. The germline gives CDR1 KGHSH, CDR2 LQKENI.

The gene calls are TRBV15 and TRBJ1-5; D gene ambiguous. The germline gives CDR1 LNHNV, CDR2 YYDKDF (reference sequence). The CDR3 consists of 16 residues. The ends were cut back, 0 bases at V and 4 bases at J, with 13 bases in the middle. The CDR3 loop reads CATSRDSREGNQPQHF. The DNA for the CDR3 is TGTGCCACCAGCAGAGATAGCCGGGAAGGGAATCAGCCCCAGCATTTT.

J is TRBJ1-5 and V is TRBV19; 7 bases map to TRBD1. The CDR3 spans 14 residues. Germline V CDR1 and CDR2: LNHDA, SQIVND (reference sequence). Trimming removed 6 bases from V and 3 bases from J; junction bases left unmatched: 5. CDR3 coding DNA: TGTGCCAGTAGCACGACAGGGTTCAATCAGCCCCAGCATTTT. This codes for CASSTTGFNQPQHF.

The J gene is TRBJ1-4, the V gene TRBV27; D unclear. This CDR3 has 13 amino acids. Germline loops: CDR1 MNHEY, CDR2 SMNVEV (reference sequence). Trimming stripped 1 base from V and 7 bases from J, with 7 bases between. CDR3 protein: CASSLWGAEKLFF. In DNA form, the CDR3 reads TGTGCCAGCAGTTTATGGGGAGCTGAAAAACTGTTTTTT.